The clone carrying this T cell receptor (beta chain) came up a few times. Its antigen is not known. CDR3 length: 17 residues. V was pared by 0 bases and J by 0 bases, with 7 bases of the junction left unmatched. The germline gives CDR1 SGHRS, CDR2 YFSETQ. This sample stems from a study of T cell responses to AZD1222 COVID-19 vaccine. Study-level points and caveats: Mostly white British, mostly female donors; authors suggested clonal diversity may be underestimated.

Sequencing used immunoSEQ multiplex PCR; TCRdb keeps in-frame clones, though not all of them. Among 120,000 or so clones listed, roughly 87% were seen once. The chain links TRBV5-1 to TRBJ1-2; the match to TRBD1 covers 8 bases. This TCR came from an adult in good health. The input for sequencing was peripheral blood, taken on day 0 of AZD1222 vaccination. CDR3 bases: TGCGCCAGCAGCTTGGCTCCTGGACAGGGAGCTAACTATGGCTACACCTTC. It encodes CASSLAPGQGANYGYTF.